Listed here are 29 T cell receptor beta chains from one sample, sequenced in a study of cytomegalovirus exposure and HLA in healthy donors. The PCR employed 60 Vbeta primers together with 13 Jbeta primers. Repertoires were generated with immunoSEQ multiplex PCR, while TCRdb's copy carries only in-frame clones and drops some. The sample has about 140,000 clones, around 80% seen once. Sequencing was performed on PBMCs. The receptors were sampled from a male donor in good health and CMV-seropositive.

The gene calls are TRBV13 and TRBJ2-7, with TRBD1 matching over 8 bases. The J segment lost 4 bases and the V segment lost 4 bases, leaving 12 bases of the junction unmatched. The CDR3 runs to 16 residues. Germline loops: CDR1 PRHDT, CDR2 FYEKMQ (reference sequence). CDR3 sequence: CASSSYRGYTPYEQYF. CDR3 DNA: TGTGCCAGCAGCTCCTACAGGGGGTATACCCCTTACGAGCAGTACTTC. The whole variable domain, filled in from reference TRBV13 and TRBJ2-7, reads AAGVIQSPRHLIKEKRETATLKCYPIPRHDTVYWYQQGPGQDPQFLISFYEKMQSDKGSIPDRFSAQQFSDYHSELNMSSLELGDSALYFCASSSYRGYTPYEQYFGPGTRLTVT.

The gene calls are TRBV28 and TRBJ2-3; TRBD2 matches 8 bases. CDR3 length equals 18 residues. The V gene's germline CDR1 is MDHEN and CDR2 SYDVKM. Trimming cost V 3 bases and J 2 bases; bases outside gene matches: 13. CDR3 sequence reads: CASSFISGILKYTDTQYF. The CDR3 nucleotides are TGTGCCAGCAGTTTCATTAGCGGGATCCTCAAGTACACAGATACGCAGTATTTT.

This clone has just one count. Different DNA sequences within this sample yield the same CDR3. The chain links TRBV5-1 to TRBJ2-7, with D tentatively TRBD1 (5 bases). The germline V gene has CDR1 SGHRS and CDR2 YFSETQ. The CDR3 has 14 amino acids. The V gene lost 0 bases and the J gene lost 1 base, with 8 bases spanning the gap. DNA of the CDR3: TGCGCCAGCAGCTTGGTGCAGGGTTCCTACGAGCAGTACTTC. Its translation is CASSLVQGSYEQYF.

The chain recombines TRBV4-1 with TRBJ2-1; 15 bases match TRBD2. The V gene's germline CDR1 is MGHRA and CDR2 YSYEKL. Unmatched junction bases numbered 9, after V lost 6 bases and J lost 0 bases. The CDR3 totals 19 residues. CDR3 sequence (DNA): TGCGCCAGCAGGGATTCGGGACTAGCGGGAGGCAGCTCCTACAATGAGCAGTTCTTC. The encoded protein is CASRDSGLAGGSSYNEQFF.

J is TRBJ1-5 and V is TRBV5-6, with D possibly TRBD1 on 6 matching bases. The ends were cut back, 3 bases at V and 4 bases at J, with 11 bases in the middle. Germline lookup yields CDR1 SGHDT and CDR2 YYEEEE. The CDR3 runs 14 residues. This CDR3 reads CASSSGQLNQPQHF. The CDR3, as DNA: TGTGCCAGCAGCTCCGGACAGCTGAATCAGCCCCAGCATTTT.

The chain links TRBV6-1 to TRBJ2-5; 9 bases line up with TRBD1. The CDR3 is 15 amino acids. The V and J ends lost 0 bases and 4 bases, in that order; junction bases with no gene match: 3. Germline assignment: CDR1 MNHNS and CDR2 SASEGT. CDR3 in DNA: TGTGCCAGCAGTGAAGCAGGGACAGGGCGAGAGACCCAGTACTTC. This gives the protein CASSEAGTGRETQYF.

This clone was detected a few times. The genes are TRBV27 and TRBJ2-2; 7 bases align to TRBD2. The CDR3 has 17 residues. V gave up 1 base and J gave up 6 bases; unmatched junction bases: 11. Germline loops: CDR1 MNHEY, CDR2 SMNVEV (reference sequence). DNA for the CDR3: TGTGCCAGCAGTTTATTCCTCCCTCTCACTAGCGCCGGGGAGCTGTTTTTT. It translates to CASSLFLPLTSAGELFF.

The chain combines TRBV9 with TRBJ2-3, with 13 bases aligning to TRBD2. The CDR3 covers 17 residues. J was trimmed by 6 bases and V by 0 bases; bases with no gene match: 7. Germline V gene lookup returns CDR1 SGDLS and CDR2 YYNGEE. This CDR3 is CASSVDGLAGDRDTQYF. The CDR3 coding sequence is TGTGCCAGCAGCGTAGATGGACTAGCGGGAGACAGGGATACGCAGTATTTT. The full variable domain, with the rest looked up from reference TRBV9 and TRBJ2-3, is DSGVTQTPKHLITATGQRVTLRCSPRSGDLSVYWYQQSLDQGLQFLIQYYNGEERAKGNILERFSAQQFPDLHSELNLSSLELGDSALYFCASSVDGLAGDRDTQYFGPGTRLTVL.

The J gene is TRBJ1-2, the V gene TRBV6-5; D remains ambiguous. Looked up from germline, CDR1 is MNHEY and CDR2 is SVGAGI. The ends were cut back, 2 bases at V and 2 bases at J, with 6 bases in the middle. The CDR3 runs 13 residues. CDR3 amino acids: CASSYGENYGYTF. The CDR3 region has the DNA TGTGCCAGCAGTTACGGGGAGAACTATGGCTACACCTTC.

The CDR3 DNA follows: TGTGCCAGCAGCCAGTATTTAGCGGGAGGGCCGAAGGAGCAGTACTTC. Protein sequence: CASSQYLAGGPKEQYF. The chain uses TRBV4-2 and TRBJ2-7; 11 bases agree with TRBD2. Germline CDR1 is LGHNA and CDR2 is YNFKEQ. This CDR3 contains 16 residues. Trimming at V came to 3 bases and at J to 7 bases, leaving 11 bases not matched to a gene.

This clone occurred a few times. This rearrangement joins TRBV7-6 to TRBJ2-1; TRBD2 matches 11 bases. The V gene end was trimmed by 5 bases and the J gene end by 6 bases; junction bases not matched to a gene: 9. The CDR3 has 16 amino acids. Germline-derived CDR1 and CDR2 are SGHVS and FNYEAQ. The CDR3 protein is CASSLSGTSGRNEQFF. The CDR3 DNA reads TGTGCCAGCAGCCTATCCGGGACTAGCGGCCGCAATGAGCAGTTCTTC.

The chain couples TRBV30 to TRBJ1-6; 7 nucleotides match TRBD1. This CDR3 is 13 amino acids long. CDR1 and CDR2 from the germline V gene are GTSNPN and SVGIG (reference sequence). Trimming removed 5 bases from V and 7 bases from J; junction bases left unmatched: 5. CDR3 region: CAWVGQLNSPLHF. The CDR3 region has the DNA TGTGCCTGGGTGGGACAGCTAAATTCACCCCTCCACTTT.

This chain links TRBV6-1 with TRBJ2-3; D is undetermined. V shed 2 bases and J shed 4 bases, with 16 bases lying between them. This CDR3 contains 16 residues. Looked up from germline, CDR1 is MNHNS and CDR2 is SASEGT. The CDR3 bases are TGTGCCAGCAGTGAACTTTACAGCAACATCGCAGATACGCAGTATTTT. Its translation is CASSELYSNIADTQYF.

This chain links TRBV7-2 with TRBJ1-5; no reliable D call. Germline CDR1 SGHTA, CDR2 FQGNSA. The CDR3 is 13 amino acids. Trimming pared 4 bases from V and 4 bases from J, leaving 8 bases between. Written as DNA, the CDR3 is TGTGCCAGCAGCTGGGCAGGAAATCAGCCCCAGCATTTT. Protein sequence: CASSWAGNQPQHF.

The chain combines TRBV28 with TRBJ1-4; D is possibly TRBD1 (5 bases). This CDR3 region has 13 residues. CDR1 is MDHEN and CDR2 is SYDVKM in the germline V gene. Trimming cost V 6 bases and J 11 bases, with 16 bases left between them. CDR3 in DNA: TGTGCCAGCAGCAGTCTGGGACTTTATAAACTGTTTTTT. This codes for CASSSLGLYKLFF.

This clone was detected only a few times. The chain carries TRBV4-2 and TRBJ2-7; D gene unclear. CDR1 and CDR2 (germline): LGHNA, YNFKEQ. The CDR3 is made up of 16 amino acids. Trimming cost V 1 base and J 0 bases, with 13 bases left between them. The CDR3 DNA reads TGTGCCAGCAGCCAAGTTGGTCAGGCCGGCTCCTACGAGCAGTACTTC. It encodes CASSQVGQAGSYEQYF.

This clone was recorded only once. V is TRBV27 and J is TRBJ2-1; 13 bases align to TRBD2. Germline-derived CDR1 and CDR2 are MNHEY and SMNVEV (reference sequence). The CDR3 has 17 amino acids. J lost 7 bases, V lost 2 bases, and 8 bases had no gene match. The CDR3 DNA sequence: TGTGCCAGCAGTTTAGGACTACTAGCGGGGGGGCGTAATGAGCAGTTCTTC. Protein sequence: CASSLGLLAGGRNEQFF.

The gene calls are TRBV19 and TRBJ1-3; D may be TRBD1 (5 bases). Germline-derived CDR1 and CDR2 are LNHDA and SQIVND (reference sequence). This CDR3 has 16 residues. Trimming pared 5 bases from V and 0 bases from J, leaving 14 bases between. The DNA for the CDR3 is TGTGCCAGTAGTTTCCCTCAGGGCTCCTCTGGAAACACCATATATTTT. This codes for CASSFPQGSSGNTIYF.

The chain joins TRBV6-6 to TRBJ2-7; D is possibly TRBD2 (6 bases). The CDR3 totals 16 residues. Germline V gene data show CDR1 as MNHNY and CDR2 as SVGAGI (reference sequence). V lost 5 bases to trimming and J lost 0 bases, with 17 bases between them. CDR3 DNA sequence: TGTGCCAGCAGTACCCCCCTGCGGGGCTTCTCCTACGAGCAGTACTTC. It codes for CASSTPLRGFSYEQYF.

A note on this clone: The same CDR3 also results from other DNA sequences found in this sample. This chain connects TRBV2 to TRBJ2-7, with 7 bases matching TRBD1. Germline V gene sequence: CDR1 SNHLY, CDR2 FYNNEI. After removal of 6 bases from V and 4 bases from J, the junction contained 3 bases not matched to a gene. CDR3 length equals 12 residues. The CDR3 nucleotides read TGTGCCAGCAGAGGGGACAGTTACGAGCAGTACTTC. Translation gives CASRGDSYEQYF.

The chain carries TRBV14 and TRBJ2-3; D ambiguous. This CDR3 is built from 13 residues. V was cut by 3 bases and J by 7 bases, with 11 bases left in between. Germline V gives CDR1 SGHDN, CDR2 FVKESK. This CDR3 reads CASSQIAPNTQYF. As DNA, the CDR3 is TGTGCCAGCAGCCAGATAGCTCCAAATACGCAGTATTTT. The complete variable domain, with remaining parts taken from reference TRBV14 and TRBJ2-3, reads EAGVTQFPSHSVIEKGQTVTLRCDPISGHDNLYWYRRVMGKEIKFLLHFVKESKQDESGMPNNRFLAERTGGTYSTLKVQPAELEDSGVYFCASSQIAPNTQYFGPGTRLTVL.

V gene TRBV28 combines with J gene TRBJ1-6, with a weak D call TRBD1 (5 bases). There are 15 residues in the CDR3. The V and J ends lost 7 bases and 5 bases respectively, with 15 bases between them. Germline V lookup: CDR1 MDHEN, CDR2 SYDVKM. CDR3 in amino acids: CASNSWTSNNSPLHF. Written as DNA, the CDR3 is TGTGCCAGCAATTCGTGGACAAGTAATAATTCACCCCTCCACTTT. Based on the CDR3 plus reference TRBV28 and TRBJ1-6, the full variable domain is DVKVTQSSRYLVKRTGEKVFLECVQDMDHENMFWYRQDPGLGLRLIYFSYDVKMKEKGDIPEGYSVSREKKERFSLILESASTNQTSMYLCASNSWTSNNSPLHFGNGTRLTVT.

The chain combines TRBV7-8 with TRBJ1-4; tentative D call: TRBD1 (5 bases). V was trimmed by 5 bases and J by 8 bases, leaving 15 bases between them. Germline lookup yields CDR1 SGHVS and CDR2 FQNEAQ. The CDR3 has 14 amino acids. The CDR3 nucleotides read TGTGCCAGCAGCCCCCGGGGGTGGGGGGAAAAACTGTTTTTT. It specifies CASSPRGWGEKLFF.

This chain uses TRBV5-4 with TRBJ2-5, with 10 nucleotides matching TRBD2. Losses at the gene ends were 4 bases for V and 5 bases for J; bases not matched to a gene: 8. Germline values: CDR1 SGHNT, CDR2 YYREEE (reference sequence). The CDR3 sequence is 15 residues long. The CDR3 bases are TGTGCCAGCAGCCCGGGACTAGCGCGGGGGGAGACCCAGTACTTC. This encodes CASSPGLARGETQYF.

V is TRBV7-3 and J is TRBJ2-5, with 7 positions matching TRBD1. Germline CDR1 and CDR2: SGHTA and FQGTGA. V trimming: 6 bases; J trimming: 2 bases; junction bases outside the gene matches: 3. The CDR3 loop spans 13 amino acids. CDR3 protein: CASSSTGQETQYF. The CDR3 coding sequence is TGTGCCAGCAGTTCGACAGGGCAAGAGACCCAGTACTTC.

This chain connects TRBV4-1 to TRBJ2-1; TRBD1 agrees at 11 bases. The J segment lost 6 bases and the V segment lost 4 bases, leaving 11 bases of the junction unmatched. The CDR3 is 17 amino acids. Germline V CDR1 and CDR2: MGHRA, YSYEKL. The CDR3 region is CASSRVLDRGQGNEQFF. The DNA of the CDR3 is TGCGCCAGCAGCCGAGTTCTGGACAGGGGGCAGGGCAATGAGCAGTTCTTC.

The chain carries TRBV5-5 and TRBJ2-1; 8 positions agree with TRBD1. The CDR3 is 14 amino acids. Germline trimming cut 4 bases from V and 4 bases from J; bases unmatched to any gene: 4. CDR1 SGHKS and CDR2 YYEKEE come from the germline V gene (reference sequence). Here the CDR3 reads CASSPGQGYNEQFF. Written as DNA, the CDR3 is TGTGCCAGCAGCCCTGGACAGGGTTACAATGAGCAGTTCTTC.

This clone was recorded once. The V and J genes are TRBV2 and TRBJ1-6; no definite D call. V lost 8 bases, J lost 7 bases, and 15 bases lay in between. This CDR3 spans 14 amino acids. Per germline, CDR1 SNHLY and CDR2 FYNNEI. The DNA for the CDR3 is TGTGCCAGCTCCATCCGGGAGGAAAATTCACCCCTCCACTTT. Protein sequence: CASSIREENSPLHF.

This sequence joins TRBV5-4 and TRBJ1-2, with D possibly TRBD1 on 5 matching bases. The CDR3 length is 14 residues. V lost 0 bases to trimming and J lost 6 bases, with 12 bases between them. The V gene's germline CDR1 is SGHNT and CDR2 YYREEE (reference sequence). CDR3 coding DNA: TGTGCCAGCAGCTTGGTCGGGGGAGGGCATGGCTACACCTTC. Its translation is CASSLVGGGHGYTF.